Reported below is one T cell receptor (beta chain). The antigen is not known. The data stem from a study of Ad26.COV2.S vaccination and SARS-CoV-2 variants. Generated by immunoSEQ multiplex PCR, the TCRdb table keeps only in-frame clones and is missing some. The data hold fewer than 500,000 clones, with 90% observed a single time. The germline V gene encodes CDR1 SGHTA and CDR2 FQGNSA. The CDR3 runs 13 residues. V gave up 7 bases and J gave up 6 bases, with 15 bases separating them. Study-wide points: Recipients of either vaccine or placebo displayed similar breadth of non-spike TCRs.

Noted treatment: approximately 18 received Ad26.COV2.S at low or high dose, single or two shots; five or six received placebo; per-sample allocation not given. Sample collection was performed on day 63 after the first vaccine or placebo injection. This sequence was found in a person between 18 and 65 years old who received the Ad26.COV2.S COVID-19 vaccine or a placebo. J is TRBJ1-1 and V is TRBV7-2; possible D gene TRBD1, 6 bases. Sequenced here: peripheral blood, sampled in a trial of Ad26.COV2.S vaccine versus placebo. CDR3: CASTITGFPEAFF. The CDR3 DNA reads TGTGCCAGCACCATTACAGGGTTCCCTGAAGCTTTCTTT.